The 24 T cell receptor beta chains below come from one sample, sequenced in a study of T-cell memory formation after mild COVID-19. TCRdb called the 5' RACE reads again in MiXCR, with one record for every CDR3 protein. The sample contains roughly 480,000 distinct CDR3 sequences, nearly 25% of which appear only once. The sequenced sample was PBMCs or a T cell subset sorted from them (not recorded which). The receptors originated from an adult woman who had mild COVID-19 (a few samples of this study predate the infection). Cell type and time point are not known.

This clonotype was counted only a few times. The chain joins TRBV6-2 or TRBV6-3 to TRBJ1-5; 10 nucleotides align to TRBD1. Germline lookup yields CDR1 MNHEY and CDR2 SVGEGT. The CDR3 extends over 16 amino acids. The trim removed 6 bases at V and 7 bases at J, leaving 12 bases unmatched. CDR3 bases: TGTGCCAGCAGACGACCGGGACAGGGGAAATGGCAGCCCCAGCATTTT. It specifies CASRRPGQGKWQPQHF.

This clonotype appeared a few times. The V call is TRBV5-6, the J call TRBJ2-3; 12 positions match TRBD1. The CDR3 spans 18 residues. The V gene end was trimmed by 4 bases and the J gene end by 3 bases; junction bases not matched to a gene: 12. The germline gives CDR1 SGHDT, CDR2 YYEEEE. The CDR3 sequence: CASSAAGTGGEWTDTQYF. In DNA, the CDR3 is TGTGCCAGCAGCGCAGCCGGGACAGGGGGCGAGTGGACAGATACGCAGTATTTT.

This clonotype occurred many times. The chain carries TRBV18 and TRBJ1-5; perhaps TRBD1 as D (5 bases). CDR1 is KGHSH and CDR2 is LQKENI in the germline V gene. This CDR3 is 15 amino acids long. Trimming left V 3 bases short and J 0 bases short, with 9 bases between. As DNA, the CDR3 is TGTGCCAGCTCACCCTCGGGGCCTAGCAATCAGCCCCAGCATTTT. Its protein is CASSPSGPSNQPQHF.

This chain uses TRBV4-1 with TRBJ1-1; D is unclear. Germline values: CDR1 MGHRA, CDR2 YSYEKL. The CDR3 is 15 residues long. Trimming pared 2 bases from V and 0 bases from J, leaving 10 bases between. CDR3 bases: TGCGCCAGCAGCCAACCACTGACGGTGAACACTGAAGCTTTCTTT. Translation: CASSQPLTVNTEAFF.

The chain employs TRBV5-4 and TRBJ1-3, with D perhaps TRBD1 (6 bases). Trimming left V 2 bases short and J 2 bases short, with 14 bases between. Per the germline V gene, CDR1 is SGHNT and CDR2 is YYREEE (reference sequence). The CDR3 spans 16 residues. CDR3 in DNA: TGTGCCAGCAGCTTCCACGACAGGTTGCCTGGAAACACCATATATTTT. Translation gives CASSFHDRLPGNTIYF.

The rearrangement joins TRBV24-1 to TRBJ2-1; 8 bases are shared with TRBD2. There are 15 residues in the CDR3. The J segment lost 8 bases and the V segment lost 4 bases, leaving 9 bases of the junction unmatched. In germline, CDR1 is KGHDR, CDR2 SFDVKD. CDR3 sequence reads: CATSDSVAGSDEQFF. The CDR3 DNA sequence: TGTGCCACCAGTGACTCGGTAGCGGGATCGGATGAGCAGTTCTTC.

The V call is TRBV5-1, the J call TRBJ2-3; 7 bases match TRBD2. This CDR3 has 17 amino acids. The trim removed 3 bases at V and 1 base at J, leaving 11 bases unmatched. CDR1 and CDR2 (germline): SGHRS, YFSETQ. In nucleotides, the CDR3 is TGCGCCAGCAGCTCGATACCTAAGGCGGGAGGCACAGATACGCAGTATTTT. Its protein product is CASSSIPKAGGTDTQYF.

This clonotype came up a few times. The chain uses TRBV27 and TRBJ1-1; D unclear. Trimming stripped 3 bases from V and 7 bases from J, with 12 bases between. The CDR3 is made up of 13 amino acids. Germline values: CDR1 MNHEY, CDR2 SMNVEV (reference sequence). CDR3 sequence: CASSLGRHSEAFF. CDR3 coding DNA: TGTGCCAGCAGTTTGGGAAGGCACAGTGAAGCTTTCTTT.

V usage is TRBV20-1 and J usage is TRBJ2-7; TRBD1 might be the D (6 bases). The germline CDR1 and CDR2 sequences are DFQATT and SNEGSKA (reference sequence). V lost 3 bases to trimming and J lost 2 bases, with 17 bases between them. This CDR3 is 15 amino acids long. In DNA, the CDR3 is TGCAGTGCTAGGAGACGGACAGTCGCAACCTACGAGCAGTACTTC. This gives the protein CSARRRTVATYEQYF.

This clonotype appeared a few times. This chain connects TRBV20-1 to TRBJ2-2; TRBD1 matches 9 bases. V was pared by 6 bases and J by 5 bases, with 10 bases of the junction left unmatched. This CDR3 has 15 residues. Germline CDR1 is DFQATT and CDR2 is SNEGSKA (reference sequence). The CDR3 bases are TGCAGTGCGAGAACGGGACAGGGTGCAACCGGGGAGCTGTTTTTT. Amino acids: CSARTGQGATGELFF.

The rearrangement joins TRBV27 to TRBJ1-2, with D possibly being TRBD1 (6 bases). CDR1 and CDR2 from the germline V gene are MNHEY and SMNVEV (reference sequence). The CDR3 is 15 amino acids. Trimming took off 6 bases at V and 4 bases at J, with 18 bases between the two ends. The CDR3 DNA sequence: TGTGCCAGCAGGGACGGACAGACCCGGCTCTATGGCTACACCTTC. Translated: CASRDGQTRLYGYTF.

This clonotype was observed a few times. This chain connects TRBV7-9 to TRBJ2-5; D possibly corresponds to TRBD2 (5 bases). Germline lookup yields CDR1 SEHNR and CDR2 FQNEAQ (reference sequence). The CDR3 contains 15 residues. Trimming took off 1 base at V and 1 base at J, with 10 bases between the two ends. CDR3 bases: TGTGCCAGCAGCTTAGGGTTAGCGCGCCAAGAGACCCAGTACTTC. This codes for CASSLGLARQETQYF.

The rearrangement uses TRBV12-3 or TRBV12-4 and TRBJ2-1; D is uncertain. The CDR3 is 13 residues long. V lost 10 bases to trimming and J lost 4 bases, with 14 bases between them. In DNA form, the CDR3 reads TGTGCCACAGCGATGACCAAATACAATGAGCAGTTCTTC. Translation gives CATAMTKYNEQFF.

The V call is TRBV10-3, the J call TRBJ2-3; 9 bases agree with TRBD1. The germline gives CDR1 ENHRY, CDR2 SYGVKD. V gave up 2 bases and J gave up 4 bases; unmatched junction bases: 4. The CDR3 has 15 amino acids. This CDR3 is CAISEPRTGADTQYF. The CDR3 DNA reads TGTGCCATCAGTGAGCCCCGGACAGGGGCAGATACGCAGTATTTT.

This clonotype was counted between two and nine times. V is TRBV11-2 and J is TRBJ1-1, with unresolved D. V was clipped by 1 base and J by 5 bases, with 8 bases between them. This CDR3 has 13 residues. CDR1 is SGHAT, CDR2 FQNNGV, per germline. CDR3 sequence (DNA): TGTGCCAGCAGCTTAGTGGGTCGGACTGAAGCTTTCTTT. Translated: CASSLVGRTEAFF.

This chain joins TRBV29-1 and TRBJ2-1, with D perhaps matching TRBD2 (5 bases). The CDR3 sequence is 14 residues long. V was pared by 3 bases and J by 5 bases, with 14 bases between. Looked up from germline, CDR1 is SQVTM and CDR2 is ANQGSEA. Here the CDR3 DNA reads TGCAGCGTTGATCTAGCTTTGTTTAACAATGAGCAGTTCTTC. Its protein product is CSVDLALFNNEQFF.

CDR3 DNA sequence: TGCAGTGCCAGACTAGCGGGAGGGTCCAATGAGCAGTTCTTC. It translates to CSARLAGGSNEQFF. This chain connects TRBV20-1 to TRBJ2-1; TRBD2 aligns across 14 bases. This CDR3 is 14 amino acids long. Germline CDR1 reads DFQATT; CDR2 reads SNEGSKA (reference sequence). Trimming removed 6 bases from V and 6 bases from J; junction bases left unmatched: 4.

V and J are TRBV2 and TRBJ1-4, with TRBD1 as a possible D gene (5 bases). CDR3 length: 13 residues. Germline lookup yields CDR1 SNHLY and CDR2 FYNNEI. The germline V and J ends were trimmed by 8 bases and 5 bases, with 12 bases remaining between them. The CDR3 reads CASGWGPNEKLFF. For the CDR3, the DNA is TGTGCCAGCGGATGGGGCCCGAATGAAAAACTGTTTTTT.

This clonotype was recorded a few times. This rearrangement joins TRBV6-1 to TRBJ2-7, with D possibly matching TRBD1 (5 bases). From germline, CDR1 is MNHNS and CDR2 SASEGT. This CDR3 spans 14 amino acids. With 2 bases removed from V and 0 bases from J, the gap between germline ends came to 8 bases. CDR3 nucleotides: TGTGCCAGCAGTGAAATTGGGGCCTCCTACGAGCAGTACTTC. It is translated as CASSEIGASYEQYF.

This clonotype was found a few times. The chain couples TRBV12-5 to TRBJ2-7, with D possibly TRBD1 on 6 matching bases. Trimming took 0 bases from V and 2 from J, leaving 11 bases between them. Germline CDR1 reads LGHNT; CDR2 reads FRNRAP. The CDR3 sequence is 15 residues long. CDR3 coding DNA: TGTGCTAGTGGTTTGGTAATGAAGGGGGCCTACGAGCAGTACTTC. Residues: CASGLVMKGAYEQYF.

This chain links TRBV7-2 with TRBJ2-3; D is uncertain. Germline V gene sequence: CDR1 SGHTA, CDR2 FQGNSA. This CDR3 has 15 amino acids. V was shortened by 3 bases and J by 8 bases, with 18 bases between the two germline ends. The CDR3 sequence is CASSFELAVMGTQYF. As DNA, the CDR3 is TGTGCCAGCAGCTTTGAGTTAGCTGTTATGGGTACGCAGTATTTT. Based on the CDR3 plus reference TRBV7-2 and TRBJ2-3, the full variable domain is GAGVSQSPSNKVTEKGKDVELRCDPISGHTALYWYRQSLGQGLEFLIYFQGNSAPDKSGLPSDRFSAERTGGSVSTLTIQRTQQEDSAVYLCASSFELAVMGTQYFGPGTRLTVL.

This clonotype was seen once. V usage is TRBV7-9 and J usage is TRBJ2-2; D perhaps matches TRBD2 (6 bases). There are 18 residues in the CDR3. With 5 bases removed from V and 1 base from J, the gap between germline ends came to 20 bases. CDR1 is SEHNR and CDR2 is FQNEAQ in the germline V gene (reference sequence). The CDR3 DNA is TGTGCCAGCAGCCCGTTCGGATGGGGCGGGGAGAACACCGGGGAGCTGTTTTTT. Translated, it gives CASSPFGWGGENTGELFF.

The genes are TRBV5-1 and TRBJ2-1, with TRBD2 as a possible D gene (6 bases). The germline V gene has CDR1 SGHRS and CDR2 YFSETQ. The V end was cut by 4 bases, the J end by 5 bases, with 19 bases between. The CDR3 covers 16 residues. The CDR3 DNA follows: TGCGCCAGCAGCATGTTAACGGGAGAAGGGGACAATGAGCAGTTCTTC. Translated, it gives CASSMLTGEGDNEQFF.

Here the CDR3 reads CAISETSSWNEQFF. The CDR3 DNA reads TGTGCCATCAGTGAGACTAGTAGTTGGAATGAGCAGTTCTTC. The chain couples TRBV10-3 to TRBJ2-1, with TRBD2 as a possible D gene (5 bases). Trimming took off 2 bases at V and 7 bases at J, with 12 bases between the two ends. CDR3 length equals 14 residues. Looked up from germline, CDR1 is ENHRY and CDR2 is SYGVKD.